The present T cell receptor (beta chain) was sequenced within a study of blood T cell repertoires in COVID-19. Overall study context: Samples taken during acute and convalescent COVID-19 were collected in the United States, Italy and Spain.

Participants were aged roughly 18 to 90 years, lived in roughly 23 US areas, and enrolled virtually. Researchers sorted participants into cohorts using their self-reported clinical history. V was cut by 0 bases and J by 6 bases, with 7 bases left in between. The CDR3 loop spans 13 amino acids. Looked up from germline, CDR1 is SGHNT and CDR2 is YENEEA. Libraries were prepared by immunoSEQ multiplex PCR; TCRdb keeps only in-frame clonotypes and omits some of them. In the table there are about 480,000 clones, approximately 88% of which are singletons. The gene calls are TRBV11-3 and TRBJ2-3; D unresolved. Sequenced sample: PBMCs or T cells enriched from blood (not recorded which). The receptor was derived from a woman aged 40-49 years who had recovered from COVID-19. As DNA, the CDR3 is TGTGCCAGCAGCTTAGATGTCGGGGATACGCAGTATTTT. Protein sequence: CASSLDVGDTQYF.